The clone carrying this TCR beta chain was detected only once. As yet, its antigen is unknown. This entry comes from a study of shared clonotypes between healthy human individuals. On the study more broadly: Donors, aged 18 to 49, were a couple of women and a few men. Three plates were used per donor for CD4 naive, three for CD4 memory, two for CD8 naive and one for CD8 memory.

Study-wide points: Rarefaction demonstrated incomplete sorted-subset sequencing despite large depth.

Every subset had its genomic DNA shared out evenly among several immunoSEQ plates. The assay was immunoSEQ multiplex PCR, and TCRdb's table has in-frame clones only and misses some. There are 400,000 or so clones in the sample; about 96% occur only once, and about 0.32% lies in the top ten. Sequenced sample: memory CD8+ T cells sorted from blood. Subset meaning: CD45RO+ cells pooled with CCR7-negative TemRA cells. The clonotype was recovered from a man younger than 45 in good health.

CDR3 DNA sequence: TGTGCCAGCAGCTTGCGGGAAAACTCTGGAAACACCATATATTTT. It specifies CASSLRENSGNTIYF. The V call is TRBV7-6, the J call TRBJ1-3; D is ambiguous. Germline-derived CDR1 and CDR2 are SGHVS and FNYEAQ. The CDR3 consists of 15 residues. V lost 3 bases and J lost 0, with 9 bases in between.